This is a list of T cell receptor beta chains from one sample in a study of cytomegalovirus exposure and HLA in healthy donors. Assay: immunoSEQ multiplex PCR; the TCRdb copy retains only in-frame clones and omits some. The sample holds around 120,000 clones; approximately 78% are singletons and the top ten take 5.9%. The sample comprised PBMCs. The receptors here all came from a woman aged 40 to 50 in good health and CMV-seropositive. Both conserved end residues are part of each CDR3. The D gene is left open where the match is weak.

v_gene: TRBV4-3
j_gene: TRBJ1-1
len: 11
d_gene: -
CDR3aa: CASSQDRLAFF
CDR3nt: TGCGCCAGCAGTCAAGATCGTCTCGCTTTCTTT

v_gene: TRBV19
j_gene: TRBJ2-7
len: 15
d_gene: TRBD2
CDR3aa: CASSIQGLASYEQYF
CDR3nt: TGTGCCAGTAGTATTCAAGGACTAGCCTCCTACGAGCAGTACTTC

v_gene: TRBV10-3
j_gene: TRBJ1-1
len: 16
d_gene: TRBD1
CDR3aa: CAIKDRGLSKDAEAFF
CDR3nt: TGTGCCATCAAGGACAGGGGGCTCAGTAAGGACGCTGAAGCTTTCTTT

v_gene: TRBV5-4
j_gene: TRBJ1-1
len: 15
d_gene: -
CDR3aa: CASSPGPDSNCEAFF
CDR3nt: TGTGCCAGCAGCCCTGGTCCCGACAGCAACTGTGAAGCTTTCTTT

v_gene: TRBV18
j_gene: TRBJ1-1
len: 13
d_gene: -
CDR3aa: CASSPGLESEAFF
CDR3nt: TGTGCCAGCTCACCGGGCCTCGAGTCTGAAGCTTTCTTT

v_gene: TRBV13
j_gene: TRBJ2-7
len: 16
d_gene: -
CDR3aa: CASSLESRQSSCEQYF
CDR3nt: TGTGCCAGCAGCTTAGAGAGCAGACAATCTTCCTGCGAGCAGTACTTC

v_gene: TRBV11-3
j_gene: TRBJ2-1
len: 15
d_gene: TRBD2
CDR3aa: CASSLGTSADNEQFF
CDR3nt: TGTGCCAGCAGCCTGGGGACTAGCGCCGACAATGAGCAGTTCTTC

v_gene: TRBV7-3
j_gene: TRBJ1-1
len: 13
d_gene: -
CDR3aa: CASSLVRNTEAFF
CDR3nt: TGTGCCAGCAGCTTAGTTAGGAACACTGAAGCTTTCTTT

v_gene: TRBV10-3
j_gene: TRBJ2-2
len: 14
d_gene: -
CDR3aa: CATRTVGGRGELFF
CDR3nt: TGTGCCACCCGGACGGTGGGGGGAAGGGGGGAGCTGTTTTTT

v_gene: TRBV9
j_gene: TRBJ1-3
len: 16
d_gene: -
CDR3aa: CASSVGGKGTGNTIYF
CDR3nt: TGTGCCAGCAGCGTAGGTGGCAAGGGGACTGGAAACACCATATATTTT